This T cell receptor beta chain was identified during a study of control samples from healthy donors and cancer patients (dated by TCRdb to the early 2020s). The receptor library was made with the immunoSEQ multiplex PCR assay. TCRdb took this table from immuneACCESS and kept in-frame rearrangements with V and J called. Such tables lack part of the clones; where checked against another copy, unresolved V genes explain under half of the gap, and the rest is unexplained. The sample table shows more than 75,000 clones, and approximately 84% are seen once. The ten largest clonotypes hold over 30% of the sample. Concerning this clone: What antigen it recognizes has not been identified. Per-base qualities were not stored, and no clone one base away is much larger.

This clonotype was obtained from a man between 65 and 85 years old with lung cancer. Sequenced material: PBMCs.

The nucleotides read TGTGCCAGCAGCCTGGGGATTACCCACGAGCAGTACTTC. Its protein reads: CASSLGITHEQYF. Recombination linked TRBV9 to TRBJ2-7; the D gene assignment is ambiguous. CDR1 and CDR2 (SGDLS, YYNGEE) derive from the germline V gene. From cysteine to phenylalanine, the CDR3 is 13 amino acids long. Only the CDR3 part of the read is kept: 39 bases, read in frame from the first base. V is cut by 4 bases and J by 5 bases, and the space between the germline ends is 13 bases.